This entry lists 10 T cell receptor beta chains sequenced from one sample in a study of blood T cell repertoires in COVID-19. Here immunoSEQ multiplex PCR was the method, and the copy in TCRdb shows in-frame clones only, minus some. This table holds some 300,000 clones, approximately 88% found once. The sequenced material came from peripheral blood. Receptor source: a woman aged 25 to 39 who had recovered from COVID-19.

The chain has TRBV11-2 and TRBJ1-4; TRBD1 agrees at 12 bases. Germline CDR1 is SGHAT and CDR2 is FQNNGV. J was trimmed by 6 bases and V by 5 bases; bases with no gene match: 13. CDR3 size: 18 residues. CDR3 sequence reads: CASSLDPGQGAADEKLFF. In nucleotides, the CDR3 is TGTGCCAGCAGCCTTGATCCGGGACAGGGGGCGGCGGATGAAAAACTGTTTTTT.

The genes are TRBV7-8 and TRBJ1-1; D is unclear. Germline V lookup: CDR1 SGHVS, CDR2 FQNEAQ. This CDR3 comprises 13 residues. The ends were cut back, 3 bases at V and 3 bases at J, with 8 bases in the middle. The CDR3 is CASSFEGDTEAFF. The DNA of the CDR3 is TGTGCCAGCAGCTTTGAGGGAGACACTGAAGCTTTCTTT.

The chain has TRBV6-5 and TRBJ1-2, with D perhaps matching TRBD1 (6 bases). CDR1 and CDR2 from the germline V gene are MNHEY and SVGAGI. The CDR3 contains 15 residues. The V end lost 5 bases, the J end lost 4 bases, and 17 bases lay between the germline ends. The CDR3 DNA is TGTGCCAGCAGTCCCTCGGGGGGACAACCCTATGGCTACACCTTC. Its protein product is CASSPSGGQPYGYTF.

This clone has a handful of counts. The V call is TRBV18, the J call TRBJ1-5; no clear D. The CDR3 runs 13 residues. V dropped 5 bases and J dropped 3 bases, with 8 bases sitting between them. Germline CDR1 reads KGHSH; CDR2 reads LQKENI. The CDR3 coding sequence is TGTGCCAGCTCATCCCGGGACAATCAGCCCCAGCATTTT. Protein sequence: CASSSRDNQPQHF.

V gene TRBV6-1 combines with J gene TRBJ2-6; 7 positions match TRBD2. V trimming: 2 bases; J trimming: 0 bases; junction bases outside the gene matches: 7. The CDR3 runs to 18 residues. Germline V gene sequence: CDR1 MNHNS, CDR2 SASEGT. In nucleotides, the CDR3 is TGTGCCAGCAGTGAATTCGGGACTACATTCTCTGGGGCCAACGTCCTGACTTTC. This translates into CASSEFGTTFSGANVLTF.

The gene calls are TRBV5-1 and TRBJ1-2; D not certain. The germline V gene encodes CDR1 SGHRS and CDR2 YFSETQ. Deletions cut 0 bases from V and 7 bases from J, with 7 bases between. The CDR3 spans 12 residues. The CDR3 coding sequence is TGCGCCAGCAGCTTGGAGACTCCTGGCTACACCTTC. As protein: CASSLETPGYTF.

The gene calls are TRBV5-1 and TRBJ2-5, with TRBD2 as a possible D gene (7 bases). The germline gives CDR1 SGHRS, CDR2 YFSETQ. V lost 3 bases, J lost 1 base, and 16 bases lay in between. The CDR3 runs 16 residues. CDR3 DNA: TGCGCCAGCAGCTCCCCGGGGAGGGGGTCCCAAGAGACCCAGTACTTC. Protein product: CASSSPGRGSQETQYF.

The chain joins TRBV7-6 to TRBJ1-5, with 8 bases identical to TRBD1. J lost 5 bases, V lost 5 bases, and 2 bases had no gene match. Germline CDR1 SGHVS, CDR2 FNYEAQ. The CDR3 is made up of 13 amino acids. CDR3: CASSTDRDQPQHF. CDR3 coding DNA: TGTGCCAGCAGCACGGACAGGGATCAGCCCCAGCATTTT.

This clone showed up just a few times. This sequence joins TRBV4-1 and TRBJ2-5; 8 bases align to TRBD1. The V segment lost 4 bases and the J segment 5 bases; nucleotides outside the gene matches: 9. Germline V lookup: CDR1 MGHRA, CDR2 YSYEKL. The CDR3 is made up of 15 amino acids. The CDR3 nucleotides are TGCGCCAGCAGCCGAGGGGGACAGGAGGGGGAGACCCAGTACTTC. Its protein is CASSRGGQEGETQYF.

The gene calls are TRBV7-2 and TRBJ1-4, with D possibly matching TRBD1 (5 bases). The ends were cut back, 7 bases at V and 11 bases at J, with 17 bases in the middle. The germline gives CDR1 SGHTA, CDR2 FQGNSA. The CDR3 spans 13 residues. The CDR3 DNA follows: TGTGCCAGCACCTTCGGAGGGACCTCCAAACTGTTTTTT. It is translated as CASTFGGTSKLFF.